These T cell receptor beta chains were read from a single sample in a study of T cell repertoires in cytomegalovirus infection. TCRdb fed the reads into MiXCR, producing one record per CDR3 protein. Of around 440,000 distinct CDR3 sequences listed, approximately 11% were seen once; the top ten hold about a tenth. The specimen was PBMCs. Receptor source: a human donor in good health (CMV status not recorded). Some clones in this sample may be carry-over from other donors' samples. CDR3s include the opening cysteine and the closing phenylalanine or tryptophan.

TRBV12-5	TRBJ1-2	CASGLVRGQVGYGYTF
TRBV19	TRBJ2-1	CASTTSRSSSYNEQFF
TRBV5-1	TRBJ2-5	CASSLGKQETQYF
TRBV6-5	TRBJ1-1	CASSYGTPLPNTEAFF
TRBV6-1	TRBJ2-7	CASREQVGTNEQYF
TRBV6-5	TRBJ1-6	CASRPEDRMRPNSPLHF
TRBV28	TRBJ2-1	CASPPKDRADEQFF
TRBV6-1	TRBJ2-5	CASRGQQETQYF
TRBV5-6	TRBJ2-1	CASSDGTADEQFF
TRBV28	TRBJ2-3	CASSNPGVYTDTQYF
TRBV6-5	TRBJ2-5	CASSYPGAGAGTQYF
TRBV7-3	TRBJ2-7	CASSLFTGPYEQYF
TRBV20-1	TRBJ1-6	CSARADAGSANSPLHF
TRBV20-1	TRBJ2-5	CSARVYGGTQETQYF
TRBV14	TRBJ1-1	CASSPKERKAEAFF
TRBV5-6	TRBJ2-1	CASSSLRFYNEQFF
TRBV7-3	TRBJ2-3	CASRASGGSTDTQYF
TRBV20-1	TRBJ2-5	CSARDMTSGQETQYF
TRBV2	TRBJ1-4	CASSDRARGEKLFF
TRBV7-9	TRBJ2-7	CASSSTGGEQYF
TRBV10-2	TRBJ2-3	CASRKGSSTDTQYF
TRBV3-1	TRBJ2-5	CASSQWGAGERETQYF
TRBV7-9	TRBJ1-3	CASSPGGYLSGNTIYF
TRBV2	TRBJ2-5	CASSAERAETQYF
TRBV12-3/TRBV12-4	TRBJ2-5	CASRSSLQGPVETQYF
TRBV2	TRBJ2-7	CASSEGQGSDDEQYF
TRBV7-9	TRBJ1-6	CASSYAQLLHF
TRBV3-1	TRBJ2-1	CASSPEGGGDEQFF
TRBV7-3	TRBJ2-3	CASSFSGITVDTQYF
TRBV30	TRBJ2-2	CAWSRLTGELFF
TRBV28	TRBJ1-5	CASSLGPGQGYQPQHF
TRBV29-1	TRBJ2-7	CSVGGGTDSYEQYF
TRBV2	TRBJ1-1	CASSDGVNTEAFF
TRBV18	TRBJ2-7	CASSPPSGSYEQYF
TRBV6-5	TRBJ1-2	CASSYSSLRDGYTF
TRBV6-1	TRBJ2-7	CASSGLGSSSYEQYF
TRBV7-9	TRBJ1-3	CASREGGGNTIYF
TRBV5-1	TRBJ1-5	CASSPGGENQPQHF
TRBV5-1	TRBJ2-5	CASSFGQGAETQYF